This T cell receptor beta chain was sequenced during a study of circulating and synovial CD4+ cells in juvenile arthritis. This CDR3 has 15 amino acids. V dropped 3 bases and J dropped 3; count of bases not matched to a gene: 2. CDR1 is SQVTM and CDR2 is ANQGSEA in the germline V gene. TCRdb keeps only in-frame clones here, not all; method: immunoSEQ multiplex PCR. The repertoire holds around 31,000 clones, with nearly 97% as singletons. Regarding the study as a whole: CPL versus bulk CD4 samples: T cell genome counts differed by at least an order of magnitude. The pathogenic-like versus bulk T cell difference escaped Vbeta family analysis. Bulk blood CD4 repertoires were more diverse than these.

To note about this clone: Its target is unknown.

The chain couples TRBV29-1 to TRBJ2-3, with TRBD2 matching over 14 bases. The sequencing sample was made of CD4+ T cells from blood. The sequence was obtained from a human donor with juvenile idiopathic arthritis. In DNA form, the CDR3 reads TGCAGCGTTGAGGGACTAGCGGGAGTGACAGATACGCAGTATTTT. This translates into CSVEGLAGVTDTQYF.